Listed below are T cell receptor beta chains from one sample, sequenced in a study of blood T cell repertoires in COVID-19. Only in-frame clones appear in the TCRdb table, and some are missing; sequencing was by immunoSEQ multiplex PCR. Of 25,000 to 30,000 clones detected, about 84% appear once; the ten largest clones hold 42%. The sequencing input was peripheral blood. The receptors shown here come from a woman over 75 with acute or convalescent COVID-19. Both conserved end residues are part of each CDR3. The D gene is left open where the match is weak. Expanded clones are given a class, and other clones once, few, many or no size at all.

NA | 14 | NA | TRBJ1-2 | TRBV27 | CASSFGQANYGYTF | TGTGCCAGCAGTTTTGGACAAGCTAACTATGGCTACACCTTC
NA | 14 | NA | TRBJ2-5 | TRBV5-5 | CASTLPGQQETQYF | TGTGCCAGCACCCTACCCGGACAGCAAGAGACCCAGTACTTC
TRBD1 | 13 | NA | TRBJ1-1 | TRBV18 | CASSPQGDTEAFF | TGTGCCAGCTCACCCCAGGGGGACACTGAAGCTTTCTTT
TRBD1 | 16 | NA | TRBJ2-6 | TRBV19 | CATQQGLPLGANVLTF | TGTGCCACACAACAGGGGCTTCCTCTAGGGGCCAACGTCCTGACTTTC
TRBD2 | 17 | NA | TRBJ2-1 | TRBV7-2 | CASSFLPSSGRAHEQFF | TGTGCCAGCAGCTTCTTACCCTCTAGCGGGAGGGCCCATGAGCAGTTCTTC
NA | 12 | once | TRBJ1-1 | TRBV20-1 | CSASQGTTEAFF | TGCAGTGCTAGTCAGGGTACCACTGAAGCTTTCTTT
TRBD1 | 16 | once | TRBJ2-3 | TRBV6-2/TRBV6-3 | CASSSGTGSPGDTQYF | TGTGCCAGCAGCTCCGGGACAGGGAGCCCCGGGGATACGCAGTATTTT
NA | 14 | NA | TRBJ1-4 | TRBV5-5 | CASSFRLLNEKLFF | TGTGCCAGCAGCTTCAGGTTATTAAATGAAAAACTGTTTTTT
TRBD1 | 15 | NA | TRBJ2-1 | TRBV28 | CASSTPGTGNNEQFF | TGTGCCAGCAGCACACCCGGGACAGGGAACAATGAGCAGTTCTTC
NA | 17 | few | TRBJ1-3 | TRBV19 | CASSIWYRASSGNTIYF | TGTGCCAGTAGTATTTGGTACAGGGCGAGCTCTGGAAACACCATATATTTT
NA | 17 | NA | TRBJ1-6 | TRBV12-2 | CASRLGQLSGGYSPLHF | TGTGCAAGTCGCTTAGGTCAGCTGTCAGGGGGGTATTCACCCCTCCACTTT
NA | 10 | NA | TRBJ2-7 | TRBV28 | CASSRYEQYF | TGTGCCAGCAGTCGGTACGAGCAGTACTTC
NA | 14 | NA | TRBJ1-4 | TRBV6-5 | CASKVGQGNEKLFF | TGTGCCAGCAAAGTTGGCCAGGGAAACGAAAAACTGTTTTTT
NA | 11 | NA | TRBJ1-1 | TRBV30 | CAWSEATEAFF | TGTGCCTGGAGTGAAGCTACTGAAGCTTTCTTT
NA | 12 | NA | TRBJ1-2 | TRBV6-5 | CASSWEGYGYTF | TGTGCCAGCAGTTGGGAGGGTTATGGCTACACCTTC
NA | 14 | few | TRBJ2-1 | TRBV7-2 | CASSLGGARNEQFF | TGTGCCAGCAGCTTAGGGGGCGCCCGCAATGAGCAGTTCTTC
NA | 13 | NA | TRBJ2-7 | TRBV27 | CASSFRASYEQYF | TGTGCCAGCAGTTTTCGCGCTTCCTACGAGCAGTACTTC
NA | 16 | NA | TRBJ2-7 | TRBV6-5 | CASSYLVTGEPYEQYF | TGTGCCAGCAGTTACCTTGTGACAGGCGAACCATACGAGCAGTACTTC
NA | 13 | NA | TRBJ1-4 | TRBV6-5 | CASLRGLSEKLFF | TGTGCCAGCCTCAGGGGTCTGAGTGAAAAACTGTTTTTT
TRBD2 | 18 | NA | TRBJ2-6 | TRBV19 | CASSISGTTSSGANVLTF | TGTGCCAGTAGTATCTCCGGGACTACCAGCTCTGGGGCCAACGTCCTGACTTTC